The present T cell receptor (beta chain) was sequenced within a study of T cell changes during pregnancy in multiple sclerosis. Data came from immunoSEQ multiplex PCR; TCRdb stores just in-frame clones and leaves some out. Of approximately 85,000 clones in the sample, approximately 94% were seen once. V dropped 0 bases and J dropped 2 bases, with 10 bases sitting between them. The CDR3 totals 15 residues. Germline V gene sequence: CDR1 MNHEY, CDR2 SVGAGI. The input for sequencing was peripheral blood, taken in the third trimester of pregnancy. The chain has TRBV6-5 and TRBJ1-1, with a possible D match to TRBD1 (5 bases). The clonotype comes from a female donor with multiple sclerosis, enrolled in a pregnancy study. The CDR3 protein is CASSYSQASNTEAFF. CDR3 DNA: TGTGCCAGCAGTTACTCACAGGCATCTAACACTGAAGCTTTCTTT.